Following are 2 T cell receptor beta chains from one sample sequenced in a study of cytomegalovirus exposure and HLA in healthy donors. Researchers ran the PCR with 60 Vbeta and 13 Jbeta primers. Assay: immunoSEQ multiplex PCR; the TCRdb copy retains only in-frame clones and omits some. The profile shows approximately 200,000 clones, 60% to 80% of them singletons. Sequencing was done on a sample of PBMCs. These receptor sequences come from a man aged 18 to 29 in good health and CMV-seronegative.

The J gene is TRBJ2-3, the V gene TRBV7-2, with 14 bases that match TRBD2. Germline CDR1 SGHTA, CDR2 FQGNSA. Germline trimming cut 5 bases from V and 5 bases from J; bases unmatched to any gene: 12. CDR3 length: 18 residues. Here the CDR3 reads CASSHGTSGRRLGDTQYF. The CDR3 DNA reads TGTGCCAGCAGCCACGGGACTAGCGGGAGAAGGTTAGGAGATACGCAGTATTTT.

Comments on this clone: One end of the junction is discordant with germline, which a read error may explain. V gene TRBV7-2 combines with J gene TRBJ1-1; a weak D match, TRBD1 (6 bases). Germline V gene lookup returns CDR1 SGHTA and CDR2 FQGNSA. The CDR3 loop spans 14 amino acids. The CDR3, as DNA: TGCGCCAGCAGCCGCTCACAGGGGAACACTGAAGCTTTCTTT. The encoded protein is CASSRSQGNTEAFF.